One TCR beta chain is described in this entry. The CDR3 runs to 15 residues. CDR1 and CDR2 from the germline V gene are SGHDN and FVKESK. Trimming removed 4 bases from V and 5 bases from J; junction bases left unmatched: 8. Method: immunoSEQ multiplex PCR; TCRdb's copy keeps in-frame clones and lacks some. The sample carries 45,000 or so clones, roughly 96% recorded once. The sample belongs to a study of T cell changes during pregnancy in multiple sclerosis. This specimen consisted of peripheral blood, obtained in the second trimester of pregnancy. V gene TRBV14 combines with J gene TRBJ2-3, with 8 bases aligning to TRBD2. The sequence derives from a female donor with multiple sclerosis, enrolled in a pregnancy study. The CDR3 DNA reads as TGTGCCAGCAGCCTCGGGACTAGATGGGAAGATACGCAGTATTTT. This codes for CASSLGTRWEDTQYF.